The 3 T cell receptor beta chains presented below share a single source sample, sequenced in a study of shared clonotypes between healthy human individuals. Data came from immunoSEQ multiplex PCR; TCRdb stores just in-frame clones and leaves some out. The repertoire holds about 380,000 clones, with around 96% as singletons. Sequences were obtained from memory CD8+ T cells sorted from blood. Subset of the sample: CD45RO+ cells pooled with CCR7-negative TemRA cells. Receptor source: a man aged 30 to 45 in good health.

The rearrangement joins TRBV9 to TRBJ1-5, with D possibly TRBD1 on 6 matching bases. This CDR3 has 14 amino acids. Trimming stripped 5 bases from V and 0 bases from J, with 9 bases between. The germline V gene has CDR1 SGDLS and CDR2 YYNGEE. This CDR3 reads CASSPGVSNQPQHF. The CDR3 DNA is TGTGCCAGCAGTCCAGGGGTTAGCAATCAGCCCCAGCATTTT.

The V call is TRBV7-9, the J call TRBJ2-7; 7 bases are a match to TRBD2. Per germline, CDR1 SEHNR and CDR2 FQNEAQ (reference sequence). The CDR3 totals 15 residues. With 5 bases clipped from V and 5 bases from J, the junction kept 12 bases outside the gene matches. The CDR3 nucleotides read TGTGCCAGCAGCCCACTTGGACTAGTCGTGGACGAGCAGTACTTC. This sequence encodes CASSPLGLVVDEQYF.

The chain uses TRBV29-1 and TRBJ1-2; possible D gene TRBD1, 6 bases. V gave up 5 bases and J gave up 7 bases, with 11 bases separating them. The germline V gene has CDR1 SQVTM and CDR2 ANQGSEA. The CDR3 spans 11 residues. The CDR3 DNA sequence: TGCAGCGTTAGCTGGGGGCCTGGCTACACCTTC. Protein product: CSVSWGPGYTF.